These T cell receptor beta chains were read from a single sample in a study of shared clonotypes between healthy human individuals. Repertoires were generated with immunoSEQ multiplex PCR, while TCRdb's copy carries only in-frame clones and drops some. The sample lists a few million clones, just over 90% occurring once. Source material: naive CD4+ T cells from PBMCs. These receptors all come from a man aged 18 to 29 in good health. Some clones in this sample may be carry-over from other donors' samples. CDR3s include the opening cysteine and the closing phenylalanine or tryptophan. The D gene is left open where the match is weak. Size values are once, few and many counts, or a class for expanded clones, and some rows have none.

clone_size j_call d_call v_call cdr3_aa cdr3_nt
- TRBJ1-2 - TRBV19 CASSIVGGRTYGYTF TGTGCCAGTAGTATAGTGGGTGGACGCACCTATGGCTACACCTTC
- TRBJ2-7 - TRBV9 CASSVTASPYEQYF TGTGCCAGCAGCGTGACAGCGTCGCCCTACGAGCAGTACTTC
- TRBJ2-5 - TRBV6-5 CASSYSPGIEETQYF TGTGCCAGCAGTTACTCTCCCGGGATCGAAGAGACCCAGTACTTC
- TRBJ1-5 - TRBV19 CASSISRGAYSNQPQHF TGTGCCAGTAGTATTTCTCGGGGGGCGTATAGCAATCAGCCCCAGCATTTT
- TRBJ2-1 TRBD2 TRBV10-1 CASRLFCGGEFF TGCGCCAGCAGATTATTTTGCGGGGGTGAGTTCTTC
- TRBJ2-4 TRBD1 TRBV30 CAWTRTGQRSQYF TGTGCCTGGACCCGGACAGGGCAAAGATCTCAGTACTTC
once TRBJ2-2 - TRBV7-9 CASSSMTRVGELFF TGTGCCAGCAGCTCCATGACTAGGGTCGGGGAGCTGTTTTTT
- TRBJ2-7 TRBD1 TRBV5-1 CASRSTGTGRPQLEYEQYF TGCGCCAGCAGGAGTACCGGGACAGGGCGACCTCAACTAGAATACGAGCAGTACTTC
- TRBJ1-1 - TRBV7-6 CASSPWEVAETEAFF TGTGCCAGCAGCCCCTGGGAGGTGGCGGAGACTGAAGCTTTCTTT
- TRBJ2-7 - TRBV7-8 CASSSGGSSYEQYF TGTGCCAGCAGCTCCGGGGGCAGCTCCTACGAGCAGTACTTC
few TRBJ1-1 - TRBV5-1 CASSFTENTEAFF TGCGCCAGCAGCTTTACAGAGAACACTGAAGCTTTCTTT
- TRBJ2-1 TRBD1 TRBV13 CASSHRGISYNEQFF TGTGCCAGCAGCCACAGGGGAATTTCATACAATGAGCAGTTCTTC
- TRBJ2-5 TRBD1 TRBV27 CASSCHKVLLRGKETQYF TGTGCCAGCAGTTGCCACAAAGTCCTCCTCAGGGGGAAAGAGACCCAGTACTTC
- TRBJ2-3 - TRBV12-2 CASRLPHSGYGTDTQYF TGTGCAAGTCGCTTACCACACTCGGGCTACGGCACAGATACGCAGTATTTT
- TRBJ2-2 - TRBV6-6 CASKYNTDSYTGELFF TGTGCCAGCAAGTATAACACCGACAGCTACACCGGGGAGCTGTTTTTT
- TRBJ2-7 - TRBV19 CASSIERGEQYF TGTGCCAGTAGTATAGAACGGGGCGAGCAGTACTTC
- TRBJ2-3 - TRBV5-1 CASSFIASEADTQYF TGCGCCAGCAGCTTTATCGCTAGCGAGGCGGATACGCAGTATTTT
- TRBJ2-7 - TRBV6-1 CASSDRGSSYEQYF TGTGCCAGCAGTGACAGGGGCAGCTCCTACGAGCAGTACTTC
- TRBJ1-3 - TRBV6-5 CASSRTPGAVNTIYF TGTGCCAGCAGCCGAACCCCAGGGGCGGTGAACACCATATATTTT
- TRBJ2-5 - TRBV14 CASSHLGRLDWETQYF TGTGCCAGCAGCCACCTCGGACGCCTCGATTGGGAGACCCAGTACTTC
few TRBJ1-5 TRBD1 TRBV2 CASSSNRGQEEPQHF TGTGCCAGCAGTTCTAACAGGGGGCAGGAGGAGCCCCAGCATTTT
- TRBJ2-2 - TRBV6-1 CASRDTGNTGELFF TGTGCCAGCAGGGATACAGGGAACACCGGGGAGCTGTTTTTT
- TRBJ2-6 - TRBV11-2 CASKGRAHSGANVLTF TGTGCCAGCAAGGGCAGGGCCCACTCTGGGGCCAACGTCCTGACTTTC
- TRBJ2-4 - TRBV29-1 CSPPVRGPINQNIQYF TGCAGCCCCCCCGTGAGGGGACCGATAAACCAAAACATTCAGTACTTC
- TRBJ2-7 - TRBV9 CASSQNPGKGYEQYF TGTGCCAGCAGCCAAAACCCTGGGAAAGGGTACGAGCAGTACTTC
- TRBJ2-1 - TRBV6-5 CASYGVHEQFF TGTGCCAGTTACGGGGTACACGAGCAGTTCTTC